The clone carrying this TCR beta chain was seen only once. Random hexamers were used to reverse transcribe the RNA input (about 0.45 to 1 ug). TCRdb fed the immunoSEQ multiplex PCR reads into MiXCR, producing one record per CDR3 protein. Among under 200,000 distinct CDR3 sequences listed, approximately 95% were seen once. CDR3 length: 14 amino acids. Germline V gives CDR1 SNHLY, CDR2 FYNNEI. Trimming took 6 bases from V and 4 from J, leaving 14 bases between them. These data come from a study of CD8 T cells in Susac syndrome. Sequenced input: CD8+ T cells from PBMCs. This receptor was identified in a human donor with Susac syndrome. This sequence joins TRBV2 and TRBJ2-3; TRBD1 is a possible D gene (7 bases). CDR3 sequence: CASSDRDFPDTQYF. The CDR3 coding sequence is TGTGCCAGCAGCGACAGGGACTTCCCAGATACGCAGTATTTT.